A single sample is the source of the 19 T cell receptor beta chains below, sequenced in a study of CD4+ T cells in melanoma. TCRdb's table, derived via immunoSEQ multiplex PCR, lists solely in-frame clones and lacks some. The sample holds more than 110,000 clones, over 90% seen once. The source of these receptors is a human donor with melanoma.

The chain has TRBV5-1 and TRBJ1-3; D unresolved. The CDR3 totals 13 residues. Germline V gene sequence: CDR1 SGHRS, CDR2 YFSETQ. Trimming took off 0 bases at V and 10 bases at J, with 11 bases between the two ends. This chain's CDR3 is CASSLAPQETIYF. In DNA, the CDR3 is TGCGCCAGCAGCTTGGCTCCCCAAGAGACCATATATTTT. The full variable domain, with the rest looked up from reference TRBV5-1 and TRBJ1-3, is KAGVTQTPRYLIKTRGQQVTLSCSPISGHRSVSWYQQTPGQGLQFLFEYFSETQRNKGNFPGRFSGRQFSNSRSEMNVSTLELGDSALYLCASSLAPQETIYFGEGSWLTVV.

V gene TRBV6-5 combines with J gene TRBJ1-5; no definite D call. With 5 bases removed from V and 0 bases from J, the gap between germline ends came to 11 bases. Germline CDR1 reads MNHEY; CDR2 reads SVGAGI. This CDR3 is built from 15 residues. The CDR3 reads CASSRRSNSNQPQHF. CDR3 coding DNA: TGTGCCAGCAGTCGGAGGTCGAATAGCAATCAGCCCCAGCATTTT.

This clone appeared once. This rearrangement joins TRBV18 to TRBJ1-1; weak D call: TRBD1 (5 bases). V gave up 6 bases and J gave up 6 bases, with 17 bases separating them. The CDR3 sequence is 14 residues long. Germline CDR1 is KGHSH and CDR2 is LQKENI. In DNA, the CDR3 is TGTGCCAGCTCCCAGCCTCCCGGCAGGGCTGAAGCTTTCTTT. It yields the protein CASSQPPGRAEAFF.

The gene calls are TRBV4-2 and TRBJ2-1, with 14 bases that match TRBD2. CDR3 length: 17 amino acids. The junction had 9 bases not matched to a gene; V was cut back by 4 bases and J by 7 bases. In germline, CDR1 is LGHNA, CDR2 YNFKEQ. In DNA form, the CDR3 reads TGTGCCAGCAGCCCCTCCCTGACTAGCGGGGGGGCGAATGAGCAGTTCTTC. It translates to CASSPSLTSGGANEQFF.

The rearrangement links TRBV18 to TRBJ1-2; no firm D call. Trimming took 3 bases from V and 2 from J, leaving 7 bases between them. This CDR3 contains 13 residues. Germline loops: CDR1 KGHSH, CDR2 LQKENI. CDR3: CASSPTDNYGYTF. In DNA, the CDR3 is TGTGCCAGCTCACCTACAGACAACTATGGCTACACCTTC.

The V gene is TRBV9, the J gene TRBJ2-1; weak D call: TRBD1 (6 bases). CDR1 and CDR2 (germline): SGDLS, YYNGEE. The CDR3 loop spans 18 amino acids. Between the trimmed V and J ends, which lost 0 bases and 3 bases, there was a span of 19 bases. The CDR3 spells CASSVDDRPRGLYNEQFF. The CDR3 DNA sequence: TGTGCCAGCAGCGTAGATGACAGGCCCCGCGGGCTCTACAATGAGCAGTTCTTC.

The chain links TRBV5-8 to TRBJ1-3; D unclear. Trimming stripped 3 bases from V and 2 bases from J, with 6 bases between. The CDR3 extends over 13 amino acids. Germline assignment: CDR1 SGHTS and CDR2 YDEGEE. Here the CDR3 DNA reads TGTGCCAGCAGCTCCCACGCTGGAAACACCATATATTTT. The encoded protein is CASSSHAGNTIYF.

V is TRBV6-6 and J is TRBJ1-3; D unresolved. Trimming pared 4 bases from V and 4 bases from J, leaving 8 bases between. Germline V lookup: CDR1 MNHNY, CDR2 SVGAGI (reference sequence). The CDR3 is 13 residues long. CDR3: CASSLQRGNTIYF. CDR3 coding DNA: TGTGCCAGCAGTTTACAGAGAGGAAACACCATATATTTT.

J is TRBJ1-1 and V is TRBV9; D may be TRBD1 (6 bases). Germline lookup yields CDR1 SGDLS and CDR2 YYNGEE. This CDR3 has 15 amino acids. Between the trimmed V and J ends, which lost 2 bases and 3 bases, there was a span of 14 bases. CDR3 amino acids: CASSVVRGGYTEAFF. In DNA form, the CDR3 reads TGTGCCAGCAGCGTCGTTAGGGGGGGGTACACTGAAGCTTTCTTT.

V and J are TRBV7-6 and TRBJ2-1; D gene unclear. Germline V gene lookup returns CDR1 SGHVS and CDR2 FNYEAQ. The CDR3 length is 13 residues. Trimming shortened V by 2 bases and J by 6 bases, and 8 bases separated the two germline ends. For the CDR3, the DNA is TGTGCCAGCAGCTTATATTGGGGCAATGAGCAGTTCTTC. This sequence encodes CASSLYWGNEQFF.

This clone has only a few counts. The chain joins TRBV5-6 to TRBJ2-5, with D possibly TRBD1 on 5 matching bases. CDR3 length: 15 residues. Germline V gene lookup returns CDR1 SGHDT and CDR2 YYEEEE. The V end was cut by 1 base, the J end by 6 bases, with 16 bases between. The CDR3 DNA reads as TGTGCCAGCAGCTTGTTAGGGGCCGATGGAAAGACCCAGTACTTC. Translation gives CASSLLGADGKTQYF.

This rearrangement joins TRBV7-9 to TRBJ1-1, with TRBD1 as a possible D gene (5 bases). The CDR3 is made up of 14 amino acids. Trimming removed 5 bases from V and 1 base from J, with 11 bases in between. Looked up from germline, CDR1 is SEHNR and CDR2 is FQNEAQ (reference sequence). For the CDR3, the DNA is TGTGCCAGCAGCCCCAAACAGGAGAACACTGAAGCTTTCTTT. Its translation is CASSPKQENTEAFF.

The J gene is TRBJ1-1, the V gene TRBV4-1; D perhaps matches TRBD1 (5 bases). V was pared by 4 bases and J by 4 bases, with 22 bases between. There are 17 residues in the CDR3. The V gene's germline CDR1 is MGHRA and CDR2 YSYEKL. The CDR3 DNA reads as TGCGCCAGCAGCCCGCTGCTAGGGGCCAGGCGGAGCACTGAAGCTTTCTTT. Its translation: CASSPLLGARRSTEAFF.

The V and J genes are TRBV11-2 and TRBJ2-3; 12 bases are shared with TRBD2. V gave up 6 bases and J gave up 10 bases; unmatched junction bases: 14. CDR1 is SGHAT, CDR2 FQNNGV, per germline. CDR3 length: 16 amino acids. The CDR3 bases are TGTGCCAGCAGAGGACTAGCGGGGCCCGGGGCCCTGGCGCAGTATTTT. Translated: CASRGLAGPGALAQYF.

J is TRBJ1-4 and V is TRBV7-7; D is uncertain. From germline, CDR1 is SSHAT and CDR2 FNYEAQ (reference sequence). V lost 5 bases, J lost 0 bases, and 10 bases lay in between. The CDR3 runs to 15 residues. The CDR3: CASSRWGPTNEKLFF. The DNA of the CDR3 is TGTGCCAGCAGCCGGTGGGGTCCAACTAATGAAAAACTGTTTTTT.

V is TRBV19 and J is TRBJ2-1; 14 positions match TRBD2. Germline CDR1 reads LNHDA; CDR2 reads SQIVND (reference sequence). The CDR3 loop spans 18 amino acids. J gave up 6 bases and V 5 bases, and 12 bases lay outside the gene matches. The CDR3 protein is CASSETSGGGSIVNEQFF. The CDR3 coding sequence is TGTGCCAGTAGTGAGACTAGCGGGGGGGGGTCTATTGTCAATGAGCAGTTCTTC.

V gene TRBV30 combines with J gene TRBJ2-1; a weak D match, TRBD2 (6 bases). Germline V gene sequence: CDR1 GTSNPN, CDR2 SVGIG (reference sequence). The CDR3 length is 12 residues. V was cut by 7 bases and J by 3 bases, with 10 bases left in between. CDR3 in amino acids: CAYRTIYNEQFF. CDR3 nucleotide sequence: TGTGCCTATAGGACTATCTACAATGAGCAGTTCTTC. Filled out from reference TRBV30 and TRBJ2-1, the complete variable domain reads SQTIHQWPATLVQPVGSPLSLECTVEGTSNPNLYWYRQAAGRGLQLLFYSVGIGQISSEVPQNLSASRPQDRQFILSSKKLLLSDSGFYLCAYRTIYNEQFFGPGTRLTVL.

The chain employs TRBV7-8 and TRBJ1-2; 8 bases agree with TRBD1. Germline lookup yields CDR1 SGHVS and CDR2 FQNEAQ. This CDR3 is 14 amino acids long. Trimming took 5 bases from V and 2 from J; bases not matched to a gene: 4. The CDR3 sequence: CASSARQGNYGYTF. In DNA form, the CDR3 reads TGTGCCAGCAGCGCCCGACAGGGGAACTATGGCTACACCTTC.

This chain uses TRBV4-1 with TRBJ2-1; TRBD2 is a possible D gene (5 bases). CDR1 is MGHRA, CDR2 YSYEKL, per germline. V shed 5 bases and J shed 9 bases, with 11 bases lying between them. CDR3 length: 12 amino acids. CDR3 sequence reads: CASSELDSEQFF. In nucleotides, the CDR3 is TGCGCCAGCAGCGAACTAGATTCTGAGCAGTTCTTC.